What follows are 8 T cell receptor beta chains derived from one specimen sequenced in a study of blood T cells in healthy people across ages. Then a second PCR, running roughly 6 to 11 cycles, was carried out with a sample-barcoded 5' primer and a J-beta primer mix. TCRdb re-analysed the 5' RACE reads in MiXCR, keeping a single row per CDR3 protein. This table has fewer than 900,000 distinct CDR3 sequences, roughly 35% appearing once. Sequencing was carried out using blood. The receptors were gathered from a man between 18 and 35 years old in good health.

This chain connects TRBV12-3 or TRBV12-4 to TRBJ2-4; D possibly matches TRBD1 or TRBD2 (5 bases each). Trimming took off 7 bases at V and 9 bases at J, with 19 bases between the two ends. The CDR3 totals 14 residues. Written as DNA, the CDR3 is TGTGCCAGCACCCCCAGGGCCGGGAAATTCATTCAGTACTTC. The encoded protein is CASTPRAGKFIQYF.

Concerning this clonotype: Given a much more abundant clone one base away, this may be a read error. The chain uses TRBV7-2 and TRBJ2-1; tentatively, D is TRBD2 (5 bases). CDR3 size: 12 residues. Germline CDR1 reads SGHTA; CDR2 reads FQGNSA. V was cut by 1 base and J by 13 bases, with 11 bases left in between. CDR3 nucleotides: TGTGCCAGCAGCTTAGAGAGGGAGACCCAGTTCTTC. This sequence encodes CASSLERETQFF.

The J gene is TRBJ1-3, the V gene TRBV12-3 or TRBV12-4, with D perhaps TRBD1 (6 bases). The CDR3 is made up of 14 amino acids. The V end was cut by 8 bases, the J end by 2 bases, with 13 bases between. The CDR3 bases are TGTGCCAGCCTAGGGGGGTCCGCTGGAAACACCATATATTTT. It translates to CASLGGSAGNTIYF.

The chain employs TRBV7-6 and TRBJ1-1, with 10 bases lining up with TRBD1. This CDR3 is 16 amino acids long. The J segment lost 2 bases and the V segment lost 6 bases, leaving 9 bases of the junction unmatched. The germline V gene encodes CDR1 SGHVS and CDR2 FNYEAQ. The CDR3 DNA is TGTGCCAGCAGAGAGACAGGGGGCGGGGGAAACACTGAAGCTTTCTTT. It yields the protein CASRETGGGGNTEAFF.

The sample holds a few counts of this clonotype. The chain employs TRBV7-2 and TRBJ2-5; perhaps TRBD1 as D (6 bases). Germline V lookup: CDR1 SGHTA, CDR2 FQGNSA. V was cut by 5 bases and J by 9 bases, with 22 bases left in between. The CDR3 consists of 15 residues. CDR3 loop: CASSLTRGRGVSQYF. The CDR3 DNA reads TGTGCCAGCAGCCTCACTAGGGGGAGAGGAGTGTCCCAGTACTTC.

The chain recombines TRBV5-1 with TRBJ2-2; D remains unclear. The V end was cut by 1 base, the J end by 4 bases, with 8 bases between. Germline CDR1 SGHRS, CDR2 YFSETQ. The CDR3 is 14 residues long. The CDR3 loop is CASSLPGATGELFF. The CDR3 bases are TGCGCCAGCAGCTTGCCCGGAGCCACCGGGGAGCTGTTTTTT.

The chain combines TRBV12-3 or TRBV12-4 with TRBJ2-1; possibly TRBD1 for D (5 bases). The V and J ends lost 7 bases and 1 base respectively, with 11 bases between them. The CDR3 consists of 14 residues. CDR3 DNA sequence: TGTGCCAGCAAGGGGCGCCGGTCCTACAATGAGCAGTTCTTC. Translating gives CASKGRRSYNEQFF.

At least ten counts were recorded for this clonotype. This chain uses TRBV20-1 with TRBJ2-7; 7 nucleotides line up with TRBD2. Germline assignment: CDR1 DFQATT and CDR2 SNEGSKA (reference sequence). This CDR3 region has 13 residues. V was pared by 6 bases and J by 4 bases, with 9 bases of the junction left unmatched. In DNA form, the CDR3 reads TGCAGTGCCGCCCAACAGCGGGGTTACGAGCAGTACTTC. This gives the protein CSAAQQRGYEQYF.